This T cell receptor (beta chain) was documented in a study of identifying expanded T cells in peripheral blood. Notes on the study in general: Over approximately two and four weeks, about 17 and 20 clones changed, versus approximately 1.2 between replicates. Clone count variance between approximately 2-week samples rose with total template count.

The ends were cut back, 5 bases at V and 4 bases at J, with 9 bases in the middle. This CDR3 region has 12 residues. Germline loops: CDR1 SGHTA, CDR2 FQGNSA. On this clone itself: Its antigen remains unidentified.

Using immunoSEQ multiplex PCR, the repertoire was profiled, and TCRdb retains in-frame clones only, with some absent. The sample lists 50,000 to 60,000 clones; over 80% were seen once. During the collection period, no donor immune events like infections were recorded. This chain joins TRBV7-2 and TRBJ2-7; D is undetermined. The sample consisted of blood. The receptor was isolated from a person aged 18-69 years in good health. Written as DNA, the CDR3 is TGTGCCAGCAGCCCGGCAGAGTACGAGCAGTACTTC. Amino acids: CASSPAEYEQYF.